This T cell receptor (beta chain) was sequenced in a study of blood T cell repertoires in COVID-19. Germline V CDR1 and CDR2: SGHRS, YFSETQ. This CDR3 has 14 amino acids. V gave up 4 bases and J gave up 0 bases, with 7 bases separating them. The protocol was immunoSEQ multiplex PCR, while the TCRdb copy is restricted to in-frame clones and leaves out a portion. The sample holds 300,000 to 450,000 clones, approximately 87% seen once. Participant-given clinical history determined each cohort assignment. As regards this clone: Other DNA sequences in this specimen translate into the identical CDR3.

This clonotype was sampled from a man aged 35-49 years in a cohort exposed to, infected with or recovered from COVID-19 (not recorded which). The chain uses TRBV5-1 and TRBJ2-2, with D unresolved. The sequenced sample was PBMCs or T cells enriched from blood (not recorded which). The CDR3 here is CASSGAANTGELFF. CDR3 bases: TGCGCCAGCAGCGGAGCAGCGAACACCGGGGAGCTGTTTTTT.